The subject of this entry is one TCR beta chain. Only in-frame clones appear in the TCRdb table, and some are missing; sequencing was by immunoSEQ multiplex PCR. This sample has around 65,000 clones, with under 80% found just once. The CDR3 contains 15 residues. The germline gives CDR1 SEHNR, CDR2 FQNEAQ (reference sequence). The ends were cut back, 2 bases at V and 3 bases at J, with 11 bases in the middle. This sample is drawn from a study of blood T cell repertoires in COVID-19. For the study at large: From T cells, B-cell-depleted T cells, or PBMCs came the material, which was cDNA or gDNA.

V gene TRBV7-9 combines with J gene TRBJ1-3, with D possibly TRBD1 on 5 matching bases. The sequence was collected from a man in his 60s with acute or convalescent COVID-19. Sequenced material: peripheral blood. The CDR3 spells CASSLPQGSGNTIYF. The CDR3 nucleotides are TGTGCCAGCAGCTTACCGCAGGGAAGTGGAAACACCATATATTTT.